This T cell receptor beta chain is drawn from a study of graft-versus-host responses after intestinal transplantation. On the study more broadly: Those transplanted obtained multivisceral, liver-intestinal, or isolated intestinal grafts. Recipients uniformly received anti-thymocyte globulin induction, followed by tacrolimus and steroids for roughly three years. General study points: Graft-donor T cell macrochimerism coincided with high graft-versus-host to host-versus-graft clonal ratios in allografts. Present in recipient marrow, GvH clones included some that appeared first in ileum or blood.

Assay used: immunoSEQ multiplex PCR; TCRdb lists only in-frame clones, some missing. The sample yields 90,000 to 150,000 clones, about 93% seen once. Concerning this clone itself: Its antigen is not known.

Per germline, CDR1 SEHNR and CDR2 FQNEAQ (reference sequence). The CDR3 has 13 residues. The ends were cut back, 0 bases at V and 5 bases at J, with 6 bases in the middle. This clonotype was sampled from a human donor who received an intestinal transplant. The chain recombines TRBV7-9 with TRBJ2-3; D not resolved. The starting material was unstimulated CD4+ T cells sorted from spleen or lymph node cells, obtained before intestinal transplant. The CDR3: CASSLAPKDTQYF. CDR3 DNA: TGTGCCAGCAGCTTAGCCCCTAAAGATACGCAGTATTTT.